This TCR beta chain is from a study of blood T cell repertoires in COVID-19. About the research overall: T cells, B-cell-depleted T cells, or PBMCs provided the cDNA or gDNA that served as material.

The germline V gene encodes CDR1 LGHNA and CDR2 YNFKEQ. This CDR3 is 16 amino acids long. The V gene end was trimmed by 6 bases and the J gene end by 2 bases; junction bases not matched to a gene: 8. In the original processing: Estimation of nucleated cell counts was performed using reference gene primer amplification. Assay used: immunoSEQ multiplex PCR; TCRdb lists only in-frame clones, some missing. D and trimming were read from the DNA, whereas the V and J calls and clone size are those reported in that table. Of 150,000 to 200,000 clones in the sample, roughly nine tenths were seen once. The TCR comes from a man aged 35 to 55 with acute or convalescent COVID-19. The V gene is TRBV4-2, the J gene TRBJ2-7; 12 nucleotides match TRBD2. The specimen was peripheral blood. For the CDR3, the DNA is TGTGCCAGCAGACCGACTAGCGGGGGACCAACCTACGAGCAGTACTTC. This translates into CASRPTSGGPTYEQYF.